The subject of this entry is one T cell receptor (beta chain). The data derive from a study of T-cell memory formation after mild COVID-19. Turning to the study itself: The two donors had largely donor-specific TCR clusters.

Germline V lookup: CDR1 SEHNR, CDR2 FQNEAQ (reference sequence). Trimming left V 5 bases short and J 8 bases short, with 15 bases between. The CDR3 totals 14 residues. TCRdb used MiXCR to reprocess the 5' RACE reads, holding one entry per CDR3 protein. Found here are 250,000 or so distinct CDR3 sequences, about a sixth of them singletons; the top ten hold around 23%. The chain is built from TRBV7-9 and TRBJ1-4; no reliable D call. The TCR sequence derives from a man younger than 30 who had mild COVID-19 (a few samples of this study predate the infection). Cell type and time point are not known. Sequencing used PBMCs or a T cell subset sorted from them (not recorded which). The CDR3 DNA sequence: TGTGCCAGCAGCGGAGTCCCAATGCAGGAAAAACTGTTTTTT. As protein: CASSGVPMQEKLFF.